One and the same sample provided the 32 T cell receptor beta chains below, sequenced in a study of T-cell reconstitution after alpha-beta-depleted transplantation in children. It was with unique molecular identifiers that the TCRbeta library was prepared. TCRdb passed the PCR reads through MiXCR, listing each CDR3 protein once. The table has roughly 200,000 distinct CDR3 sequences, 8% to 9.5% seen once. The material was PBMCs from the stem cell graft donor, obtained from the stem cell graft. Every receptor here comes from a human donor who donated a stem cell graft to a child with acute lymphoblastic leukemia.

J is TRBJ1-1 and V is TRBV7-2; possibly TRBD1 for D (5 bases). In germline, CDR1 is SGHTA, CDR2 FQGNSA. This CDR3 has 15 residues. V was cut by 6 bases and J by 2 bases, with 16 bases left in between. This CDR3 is CASSAYGTGNTEAFF. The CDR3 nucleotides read TGTGCCAGCAGTGCTTATGGGACGGGTAACACTGAAGCTTTCTTT.

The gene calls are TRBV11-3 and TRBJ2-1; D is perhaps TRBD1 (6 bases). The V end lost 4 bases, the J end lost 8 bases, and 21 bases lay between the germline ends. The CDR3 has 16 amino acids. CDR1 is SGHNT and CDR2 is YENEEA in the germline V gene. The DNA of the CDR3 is TGTGCCAGCAGCTCAAAGGGACATCCTCCTGGGGATGAGCAGTTCTTC. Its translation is CASSSKGHPPGDEQFF. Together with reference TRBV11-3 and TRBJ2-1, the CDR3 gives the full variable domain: EAGVVQSPRYKIIEKKQPVAFWCNPISGHNTLYWYLQNLGQGPELLIRYENEEAVDDSQLPKDRFSAERLKGVDSTLKIQPAELGDSAVYLCASSSKGHPPGDEQFFGPGTRLTVL.

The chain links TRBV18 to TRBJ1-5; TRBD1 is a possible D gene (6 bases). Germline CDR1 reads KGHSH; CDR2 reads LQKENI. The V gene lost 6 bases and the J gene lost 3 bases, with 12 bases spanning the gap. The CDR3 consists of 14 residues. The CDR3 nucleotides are TGTGCCAGCTCGATCGGACAGCACAATCAGCCCCAGCATTTT. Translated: CASSIGQHNQPQHF.

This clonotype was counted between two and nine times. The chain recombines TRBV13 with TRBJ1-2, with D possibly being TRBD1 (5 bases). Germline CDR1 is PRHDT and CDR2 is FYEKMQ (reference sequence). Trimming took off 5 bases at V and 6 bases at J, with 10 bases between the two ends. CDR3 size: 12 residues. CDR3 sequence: CASSQGLNGYTF. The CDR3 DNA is TGTGCCAGCAGCCAGGGCCTAAATGGCTACACCTTC.

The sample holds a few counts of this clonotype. CDR3 sequence: CASSPGPGASSGETQYF. The CDR3 nucleotides read TGTGCCAGCTCACCCGGACCTGGCGCCAGTTCAGGAGAGACCCAGTACTTC. The V call is TRBV18, the J call TRBJ2-5; unclear D gene. The CDR3 length is 17 residues. V lost 3 bases to trimming and J lost 4 bases, with 21 bases between them. Germline V gene sequence: CDR1 KGHSH, CDR2 LQKENI. Full variable domain (missing parts from reference TRBV18 and TRBJ2-5): NAGVMQNPRHLVRRRGQEARLRCSPMKGHSHVYWYRQLPEEGLKFMVYLQKENIIDESGMPKERFSAEFPKEGPSILRIQQVVRGDSAAYFCASSPGPGASSGETQYFGPGTRLLVL.

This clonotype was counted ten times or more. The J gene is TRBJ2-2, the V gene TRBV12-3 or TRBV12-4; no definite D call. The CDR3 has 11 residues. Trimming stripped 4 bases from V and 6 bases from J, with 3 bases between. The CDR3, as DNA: TGTGCCAGCAGTTACCCCGGGGAGCTGTTTTTT. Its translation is CASSYPGELFF.

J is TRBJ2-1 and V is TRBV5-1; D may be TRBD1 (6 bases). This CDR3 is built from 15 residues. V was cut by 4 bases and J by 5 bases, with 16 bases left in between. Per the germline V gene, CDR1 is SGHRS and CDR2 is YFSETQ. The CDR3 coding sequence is TGCGCCAGCAGCGCCCAGGGGCGTACAAACAATGAGCAGTTCTTC. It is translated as CASSAQGRTNNEQFF.

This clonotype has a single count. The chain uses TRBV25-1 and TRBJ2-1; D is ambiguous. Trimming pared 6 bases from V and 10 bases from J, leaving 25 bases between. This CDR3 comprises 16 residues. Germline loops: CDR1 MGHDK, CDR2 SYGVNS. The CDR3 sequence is CASSPSRRGQPGEQFF. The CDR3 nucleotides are TGTGCCAGCAGCCCCTCCCGGCGTGGGCAGCCGGGCGAGCAGTTCTTC.

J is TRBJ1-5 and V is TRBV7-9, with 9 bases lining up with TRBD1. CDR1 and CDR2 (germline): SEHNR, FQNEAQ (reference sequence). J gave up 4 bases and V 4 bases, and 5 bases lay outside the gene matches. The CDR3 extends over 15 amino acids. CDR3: CASSSPGQGNQPQHF. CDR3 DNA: TGTGCCAGCAGCTCACCGGGACAGGGAAATCAGCCCCAGCATTTT. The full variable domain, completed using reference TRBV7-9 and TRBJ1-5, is DTGVSQNPRHKITKRGQNVTFRCDPISEHNRLYWYRQTLGQGPEFLTYFQNEAQLEKSRLLSDRFSAERPKGSFSTLEIQRTEQGDSAMYLCASSSPGQGNQPQHFGDGTRLSIL.

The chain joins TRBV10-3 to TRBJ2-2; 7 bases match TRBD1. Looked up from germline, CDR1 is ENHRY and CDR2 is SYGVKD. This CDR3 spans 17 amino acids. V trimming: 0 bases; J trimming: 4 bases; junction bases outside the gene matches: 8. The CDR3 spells CAISESHRQGPTGELFF. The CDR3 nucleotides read TGTGCCATCAGTGAGTCCCACCGACAGGGTCCCACCGGGGAGCTGTTTTTT.

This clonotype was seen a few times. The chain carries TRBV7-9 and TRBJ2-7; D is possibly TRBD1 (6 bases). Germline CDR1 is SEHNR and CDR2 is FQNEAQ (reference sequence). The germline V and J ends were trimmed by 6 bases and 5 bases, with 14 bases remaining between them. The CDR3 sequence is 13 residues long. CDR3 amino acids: CASRSTGGDEQYF. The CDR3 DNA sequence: TGTGCCAGCAGATCGACAGGTGGTGACGAGCAGTACTTC.

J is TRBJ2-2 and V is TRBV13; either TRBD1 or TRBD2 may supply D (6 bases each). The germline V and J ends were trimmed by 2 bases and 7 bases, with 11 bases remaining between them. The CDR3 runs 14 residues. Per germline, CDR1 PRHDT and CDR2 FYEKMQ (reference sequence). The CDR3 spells CASSLRGGIGELFF. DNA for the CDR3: TGTGCCAGCAGCTTAAGAGGGGGGATCGGGGAGCTGTTTTTT.

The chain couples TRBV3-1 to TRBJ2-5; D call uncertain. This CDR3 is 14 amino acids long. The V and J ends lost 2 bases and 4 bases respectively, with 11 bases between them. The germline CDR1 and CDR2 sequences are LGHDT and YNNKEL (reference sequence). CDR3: CASSQRGAGETQYF. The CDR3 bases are TGTGCCAGCAGCCAACGTGGAGCAGGAGAGACCCAGTACTTC.

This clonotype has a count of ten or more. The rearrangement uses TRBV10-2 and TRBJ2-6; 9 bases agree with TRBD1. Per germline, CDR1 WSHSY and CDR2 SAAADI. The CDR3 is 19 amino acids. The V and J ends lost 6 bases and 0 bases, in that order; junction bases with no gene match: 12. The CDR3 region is CASRGLTGTGTSGANVLTF. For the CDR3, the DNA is TGCGCCAGCAGGGGTCTAACTGGGACAGGGACCTCTGGGGCCAACGTCCTGACTTTC.

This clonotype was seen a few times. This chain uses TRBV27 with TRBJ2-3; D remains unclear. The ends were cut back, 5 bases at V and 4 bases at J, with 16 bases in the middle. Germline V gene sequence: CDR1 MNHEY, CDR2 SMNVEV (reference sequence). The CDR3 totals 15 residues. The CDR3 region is CASSPPAAPADTQYF. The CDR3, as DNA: TGTGCCAGCAGTCCGCCCGCAGCTCCCGCAGATACGCAGTATTTT.

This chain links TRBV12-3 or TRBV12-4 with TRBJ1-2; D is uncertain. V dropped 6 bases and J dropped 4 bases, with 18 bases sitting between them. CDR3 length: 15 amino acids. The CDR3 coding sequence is TGTGCCAGCAGACCAGACTGGGATAACCTCTATGGCTACACCTTC. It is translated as CASRPDWDNLYGYTF.

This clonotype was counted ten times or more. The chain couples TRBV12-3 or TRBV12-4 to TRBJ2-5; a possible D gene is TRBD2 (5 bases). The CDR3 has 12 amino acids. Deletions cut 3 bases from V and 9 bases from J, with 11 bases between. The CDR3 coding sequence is TGTGCCAGCAGTTTTCCGGCAGCGGCCCAGTACTTC. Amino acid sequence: CASSFPAAAQYF.

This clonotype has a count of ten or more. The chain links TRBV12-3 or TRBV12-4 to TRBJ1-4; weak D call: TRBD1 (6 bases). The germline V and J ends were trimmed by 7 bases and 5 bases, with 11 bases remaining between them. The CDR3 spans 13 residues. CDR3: CASNRAGNEKLFF. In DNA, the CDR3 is TGTGCCAGCAACAGGGCGGGAAATGAAAAACTGTTTTTT.

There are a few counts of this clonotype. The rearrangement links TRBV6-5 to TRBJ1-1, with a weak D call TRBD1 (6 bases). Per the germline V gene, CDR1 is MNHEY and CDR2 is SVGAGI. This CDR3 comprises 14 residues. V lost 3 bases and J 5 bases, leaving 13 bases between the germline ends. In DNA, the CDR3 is TGTGCCAGCAGTTATGATCAGGGGTGGACTGAAGCTTTCTTT. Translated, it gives CASSYDQGWTEAFF.

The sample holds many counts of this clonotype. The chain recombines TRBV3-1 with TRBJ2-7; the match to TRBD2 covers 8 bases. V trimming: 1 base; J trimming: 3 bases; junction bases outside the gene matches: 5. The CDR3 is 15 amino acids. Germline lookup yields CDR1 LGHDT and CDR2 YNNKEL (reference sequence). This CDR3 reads CASSQGSGGLYEQYF. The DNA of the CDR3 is TGTGCCAGCAGCCAAGGGAGCGGGGGCCTCTACGAGCAGTACTTC.

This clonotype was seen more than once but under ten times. CDR3 sequence (DNA): TGCAGTGCTAGAACAGGGGGAGGGAACACCGGGGAGCTGTTTTTT. Encoded protein: CSARTGGGNTGELFF. The chain recombines TRBV20-1 with TRBJ2-2, with 8 bases lining up with TRBD1. This CDR3 region has 15 residues. With 2 bases clipped from V and 1 base from J, the junction kept 3 bases outside the gene matches. Germline V lookup: CDR1 DFQATT, CDR2 SNEGSKA (reference sequence).

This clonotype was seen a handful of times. CDR3 loop: CASSLAGSSRGETQYF. Written as DNA, the CDR3 is TGCGCCAGCAGCTTGGCCGGAAGTAGCCGTGGGGAGACCCAGTACTTC. This chain uses TRBV5-1 with TRBJ2-5; D is ambiguous. Germline V gene data show CDR1 as SGHRS and CDR2 as YFSETQ. The CDR3 sequence is 16 residues long. V lost 0 bases and J lost 5, with 17 bases in between.

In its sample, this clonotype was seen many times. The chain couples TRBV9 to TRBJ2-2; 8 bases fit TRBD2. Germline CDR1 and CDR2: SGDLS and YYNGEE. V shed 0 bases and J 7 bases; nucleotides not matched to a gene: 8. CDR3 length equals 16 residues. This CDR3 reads CASSVGTGGLGGELFF. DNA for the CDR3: TGTGCCAGCAGCGTAGGAACGGGGGGGCTTGGCGGGGAGCTGTTTTTT.

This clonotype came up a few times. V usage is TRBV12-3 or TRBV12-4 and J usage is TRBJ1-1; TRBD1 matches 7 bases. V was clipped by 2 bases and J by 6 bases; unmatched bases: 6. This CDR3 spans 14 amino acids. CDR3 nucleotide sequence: TGTGCCAGCAGTTTAAAAGGTGGACAGGCTGAAGCTTTCTTT. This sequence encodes CASSLKGGQAEAFF.

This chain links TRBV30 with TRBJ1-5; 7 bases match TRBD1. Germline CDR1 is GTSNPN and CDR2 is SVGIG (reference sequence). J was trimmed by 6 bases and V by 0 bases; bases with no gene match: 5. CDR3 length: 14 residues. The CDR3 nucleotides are TGTGCCTGGAGTGTACAGGGGTTGGTTCAGCCCCAGCATTTT. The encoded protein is CAWSVQGLVQPQHF. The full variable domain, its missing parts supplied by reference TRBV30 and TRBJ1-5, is SQTIHQWPATLVQPVGSPLSLECTVEGTSNPNLYWYRQAAGRGLQLLFYSVGIGQISSEVPQNLSASRPQDRQFILSSKKLLLSDSGFYLCAWSVQGLVQPQHFGDGTRLSIL.

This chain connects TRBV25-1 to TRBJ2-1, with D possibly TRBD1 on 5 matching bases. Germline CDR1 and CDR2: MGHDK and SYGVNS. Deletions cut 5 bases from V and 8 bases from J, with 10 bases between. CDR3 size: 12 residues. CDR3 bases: TGTGCCAGCAGTAAACAGGTCCATGAGCAGTTCTTC. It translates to CASSKQVHEQFF.

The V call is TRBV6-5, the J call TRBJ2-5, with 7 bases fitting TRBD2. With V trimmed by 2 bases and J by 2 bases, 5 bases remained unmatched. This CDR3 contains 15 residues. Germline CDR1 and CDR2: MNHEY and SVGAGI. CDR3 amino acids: CASSYLASGQETQYF. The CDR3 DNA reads TGTGCCAGCAGTTACCTGGCTAGCGGACAAGAGACCCAGTACTTC.

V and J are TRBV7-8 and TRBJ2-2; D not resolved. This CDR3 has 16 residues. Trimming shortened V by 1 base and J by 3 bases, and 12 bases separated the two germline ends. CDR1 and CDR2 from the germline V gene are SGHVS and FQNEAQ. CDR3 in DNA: TGTGCCAGCAGCTTAGAGGCAGCCGTATACACCGGGGAGCTGTTTTTT. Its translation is CASSLEAAVYTGELFF. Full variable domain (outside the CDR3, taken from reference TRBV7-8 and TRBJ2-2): GAGVSQSPRYKVAKRGQDVALRCDPISGHVSLFWYQQALGQGPEFLTYFQNEAQLDKSGLPSDRFFAERPEGSVSTLKIQRTQQEDSAVYLCASSLEAAVYTGELFFGEGSRLTVL.

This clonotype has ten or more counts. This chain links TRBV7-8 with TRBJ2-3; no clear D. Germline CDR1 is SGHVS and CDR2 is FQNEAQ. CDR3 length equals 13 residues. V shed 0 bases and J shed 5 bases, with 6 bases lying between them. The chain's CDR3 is CASSLASGDTQYF. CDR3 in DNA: TGTGCCAGCAGCTTAGCTAGTGGAGATACGCAGTATTTT. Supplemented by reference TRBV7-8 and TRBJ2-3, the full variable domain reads GAGVSQSPRYKVAKRGQDVALRCDPISGHVSLFWYQQALGQGPEFLTYFQNEAQLDKSGLPSDRFFAERPEGSVSTLKIQRTQQEDSAVYLCASSLASGDTQYFGPGTRLTVL.

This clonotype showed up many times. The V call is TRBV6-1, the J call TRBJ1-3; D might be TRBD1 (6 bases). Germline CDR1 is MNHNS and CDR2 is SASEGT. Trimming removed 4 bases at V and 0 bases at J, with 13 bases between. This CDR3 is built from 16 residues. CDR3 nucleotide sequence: TGTGCCAGCAGTGTCGGGACACCCGGCTCTGGAAACACCATATATTTT. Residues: CASSVGTPGSGNTIYF.

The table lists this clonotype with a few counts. CDR3 residues: CASSSTSANTGELFF. The CDR3 region has the DNA TGTGCCAGCTCATCCACTAGCGCGAACACCGGGGAGCTGTTTTTT. The chain uses TRBV18 and TRBJ2-2, with 7 bases fitting TRBD2. The V gene end was trimmed by 5 bases and the J gene end by 0 bases; junction bases not matched to a gene: 3. Germline V gene data show CDR1 as KGHSH and CDR2 as LQKENI. CDR3 size: 15 residues.

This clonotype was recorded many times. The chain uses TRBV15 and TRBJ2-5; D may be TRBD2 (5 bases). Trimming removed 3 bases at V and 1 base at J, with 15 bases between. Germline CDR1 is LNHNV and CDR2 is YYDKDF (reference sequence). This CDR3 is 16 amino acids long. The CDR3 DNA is TGTGCCACCAGCAGGTATATGGCGGGCAGCCAAGAGACCCAGTACTTC. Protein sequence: CATSRYMAGSQETQYF.